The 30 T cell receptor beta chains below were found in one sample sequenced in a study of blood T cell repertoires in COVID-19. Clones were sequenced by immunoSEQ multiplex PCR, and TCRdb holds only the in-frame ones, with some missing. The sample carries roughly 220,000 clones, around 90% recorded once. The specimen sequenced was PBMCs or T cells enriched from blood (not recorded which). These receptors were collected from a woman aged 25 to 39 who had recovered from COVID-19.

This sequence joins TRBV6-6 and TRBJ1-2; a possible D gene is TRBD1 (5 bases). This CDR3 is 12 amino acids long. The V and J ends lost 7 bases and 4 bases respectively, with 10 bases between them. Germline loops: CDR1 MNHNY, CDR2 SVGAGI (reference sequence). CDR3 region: CASNSGSYGYTF. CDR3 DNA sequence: TGTGCCAGCAATTCAGGGTCCTATGGCTACACCTTC.

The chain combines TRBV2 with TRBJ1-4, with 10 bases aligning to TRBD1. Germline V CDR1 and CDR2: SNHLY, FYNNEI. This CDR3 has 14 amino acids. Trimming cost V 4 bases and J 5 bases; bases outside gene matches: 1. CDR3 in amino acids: CASSGDRGNEKLFF. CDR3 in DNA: TGTGCCAGCAGTGGGGACAGGGGAAATGAAAAACTGTTTTTT. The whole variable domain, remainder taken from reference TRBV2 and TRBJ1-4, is EPEVTQTPSHQVTQMGQEVILRCVPISNHLYFYWYRQILGQKVEFLVSFYNNEISEKSEIFDDQFSVERPDGSNFTLKIRSTKLEDSAMYFCASSGDRGNEKLFFGSGTQLSVL.

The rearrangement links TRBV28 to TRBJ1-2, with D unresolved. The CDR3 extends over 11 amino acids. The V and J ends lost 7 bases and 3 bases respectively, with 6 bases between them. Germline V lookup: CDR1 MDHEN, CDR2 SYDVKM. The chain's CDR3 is CASKQDYGYTF. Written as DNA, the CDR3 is TGTGCCAGCAAGCAAGACTATGGCTACACCTTC.

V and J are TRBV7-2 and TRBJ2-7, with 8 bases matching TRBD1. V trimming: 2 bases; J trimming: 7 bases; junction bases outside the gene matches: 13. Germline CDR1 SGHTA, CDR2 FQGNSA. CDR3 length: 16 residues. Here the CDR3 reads CASSLSDGQGLWEQYF. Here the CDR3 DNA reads TGTGCCAGCAGCTTAAGCGACGGACAGGGTCTATGGGAGCAGTACTTC.

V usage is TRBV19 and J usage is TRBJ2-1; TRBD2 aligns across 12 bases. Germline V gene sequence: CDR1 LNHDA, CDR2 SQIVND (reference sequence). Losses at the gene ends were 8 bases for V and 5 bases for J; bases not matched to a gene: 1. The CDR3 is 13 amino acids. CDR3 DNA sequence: TGTGCCAGTCGGACTAGCGGGGACAATGAGCAGTTCTTC. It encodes CASRTSGDNEQFF.

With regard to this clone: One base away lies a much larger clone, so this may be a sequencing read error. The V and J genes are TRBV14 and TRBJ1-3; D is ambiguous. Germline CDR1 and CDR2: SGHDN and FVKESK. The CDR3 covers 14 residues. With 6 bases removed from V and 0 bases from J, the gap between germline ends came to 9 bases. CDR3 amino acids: CASSYGVSGNTIYF. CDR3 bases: TGTGCCAGCAGTTACGGGGTCTCTGGAAACACCATATATTTT.

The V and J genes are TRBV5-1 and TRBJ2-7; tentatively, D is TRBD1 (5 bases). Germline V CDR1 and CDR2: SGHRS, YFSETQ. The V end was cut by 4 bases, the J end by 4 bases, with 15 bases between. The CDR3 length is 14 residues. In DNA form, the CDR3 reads TGCGCCAGCAGCCCCGGTGGCAGGGTGTACGAGCAGTACTTC. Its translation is CASSPGGRVYEQYF.

Here the CDR3 DNA reads TGTGCCAGCAGCAAAAAACTAGCGGGGGTAACCAGCACAGATACGCAGTATTTT. Translating it yields CASSKKLAGVTSTDTQYF. The V call is TRBV21-1, the J call TRBJ2-3; TRBD2 reflects the table's D call only, with no check against the DNA. TRBV21-1 is reported as a pseudogene. The CDR3 covers 18 residues.

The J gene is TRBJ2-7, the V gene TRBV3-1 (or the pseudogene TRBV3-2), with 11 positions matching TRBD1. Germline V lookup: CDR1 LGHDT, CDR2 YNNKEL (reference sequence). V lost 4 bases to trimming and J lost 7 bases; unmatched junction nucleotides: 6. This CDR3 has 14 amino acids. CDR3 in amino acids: CASSPGQGAREQYF. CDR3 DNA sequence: TGTGCCAGCAGCCCCGGACAGGGGGCACGTGAGCAGTACTTC.

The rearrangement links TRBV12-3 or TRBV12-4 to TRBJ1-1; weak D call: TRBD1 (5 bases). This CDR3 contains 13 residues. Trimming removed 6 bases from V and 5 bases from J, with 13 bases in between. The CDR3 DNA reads TGTGCCAGCAGCCCGGGGGAAGGAACTGAAGCTTTCTTT. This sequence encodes CASSPGEGTEAFF.

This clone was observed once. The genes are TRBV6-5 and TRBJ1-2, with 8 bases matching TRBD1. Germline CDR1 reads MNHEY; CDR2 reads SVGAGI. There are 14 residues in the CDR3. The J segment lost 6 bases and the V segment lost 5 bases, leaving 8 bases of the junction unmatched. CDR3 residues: CASSPEGTGNGYTF. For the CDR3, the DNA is TGTGCCAGCAGTCCCGAGGGGACAGGTAATGGCTACACCTTC.

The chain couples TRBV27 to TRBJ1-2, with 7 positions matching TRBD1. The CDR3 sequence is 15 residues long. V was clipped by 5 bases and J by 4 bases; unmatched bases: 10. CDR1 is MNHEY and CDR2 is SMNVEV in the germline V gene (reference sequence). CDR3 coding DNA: TGTGCCAGCAGTACACGGACAGGAGCAGCCTATGGCTACACCTTC. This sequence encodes CASSTRTGAAYGYTF.

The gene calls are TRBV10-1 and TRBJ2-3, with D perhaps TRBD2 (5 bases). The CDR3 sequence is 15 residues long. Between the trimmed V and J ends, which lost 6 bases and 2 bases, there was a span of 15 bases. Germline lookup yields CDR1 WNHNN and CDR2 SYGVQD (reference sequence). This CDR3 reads CASRYQRQYTDTQYF. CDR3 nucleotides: TGCGCCAGCAGATATCAGCGGCAATACACAGATACGCAGTATTTT.

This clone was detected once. The CDR3 loop reads CASSRTGLAGRNNEQFF. CDR3 in DNA: TGTGCCAGCAGTCGAACAGGACTAGCGGGGAGAAACAATGAGCAGTTCTTC. The V gene is TRBV7-3, the J gene TRBJ2-1, with 12 bases identical to TRBD2. The CDR3 consists of 17 residues. With 6 bases clipped from V and 5 bases from J, the junction kept 11 bases outside the gene matches. Germline CDR1 reads SGHTA; CDR2 reads FQGTGA.

This chain's CDR3 is CASSEAGGYGNQPQHF. The CDR3, as DNA: TGTGCCAGCAGTGAAGCCGGGGGTTATGGCAATCAGCCCCAGCATTTT. The chain recombines TRBV6-1 with TRBJ1-5, with D possibly being TRBD1 (5 bases). Germline V gene lookup returns CDR1 MNHNS and CDR2 SASEGT. Trimming removed 0 bases from V and 2 bases from J, with 11 bases in between. The CDR3 runs 16 residues.

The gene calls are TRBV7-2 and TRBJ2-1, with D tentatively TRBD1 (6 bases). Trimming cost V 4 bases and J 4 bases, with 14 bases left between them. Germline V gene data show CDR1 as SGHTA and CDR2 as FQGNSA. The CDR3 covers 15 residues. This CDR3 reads CASSSQGELYNEQFF. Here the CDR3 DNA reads TGTGCCAGCAGCTCACAGGGCGAGTTATACAATGAGCAGTTCTTC.

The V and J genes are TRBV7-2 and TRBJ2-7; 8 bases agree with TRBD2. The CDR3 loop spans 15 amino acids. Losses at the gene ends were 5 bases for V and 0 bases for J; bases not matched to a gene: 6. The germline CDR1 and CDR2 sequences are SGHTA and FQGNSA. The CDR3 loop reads CASSVERGGSYEQYF. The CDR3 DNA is TGTGCCAGCAGCGTGGAACGGGGGGGCTCCTACGAGCAGTACTTC.

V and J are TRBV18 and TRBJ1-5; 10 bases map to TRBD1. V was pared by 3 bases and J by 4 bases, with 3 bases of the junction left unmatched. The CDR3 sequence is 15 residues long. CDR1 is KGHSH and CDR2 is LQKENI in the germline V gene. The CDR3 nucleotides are TGTGCCAGCTCACCGGGACAGGGGCTTAATCAGCCCCAGCATTTT. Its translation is CASSPGQGLNQPQHF.

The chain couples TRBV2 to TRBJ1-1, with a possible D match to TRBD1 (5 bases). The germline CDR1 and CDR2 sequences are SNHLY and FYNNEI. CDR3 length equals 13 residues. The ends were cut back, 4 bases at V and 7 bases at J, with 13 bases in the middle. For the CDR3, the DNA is TGTGCCAGCAGTGGGGTTTTTAGGGGTGAAGCTTTCTTT. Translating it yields CASSGVFRGEAFF.

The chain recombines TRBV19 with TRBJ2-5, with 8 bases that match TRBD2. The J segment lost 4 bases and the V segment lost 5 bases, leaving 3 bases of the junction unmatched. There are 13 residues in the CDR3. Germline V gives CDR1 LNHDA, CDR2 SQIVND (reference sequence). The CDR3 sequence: CASSLAGGETQYF. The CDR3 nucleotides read TGTGCCAGTAGTCTCGCGGGGGGAGAGACCCAGTACTTC.

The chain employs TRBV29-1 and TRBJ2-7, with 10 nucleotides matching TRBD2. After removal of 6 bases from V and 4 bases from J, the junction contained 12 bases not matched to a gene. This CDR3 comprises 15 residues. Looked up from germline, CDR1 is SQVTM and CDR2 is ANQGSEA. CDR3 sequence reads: CSVPEGSGGRYEQYF. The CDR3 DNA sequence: TGCAGCGTCCCGGAGGGTAGCGGGGGGCGGTACGAGCAGTACTTC.

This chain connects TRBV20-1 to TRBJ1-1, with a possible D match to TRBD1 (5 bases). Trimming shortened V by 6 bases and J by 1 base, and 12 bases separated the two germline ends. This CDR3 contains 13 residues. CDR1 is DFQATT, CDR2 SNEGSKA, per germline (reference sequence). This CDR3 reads CSASRDSNTEAFF. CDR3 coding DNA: TGCAGTGCGAGTAGGGACTCGAACACTGAAGCTTTCTTT.

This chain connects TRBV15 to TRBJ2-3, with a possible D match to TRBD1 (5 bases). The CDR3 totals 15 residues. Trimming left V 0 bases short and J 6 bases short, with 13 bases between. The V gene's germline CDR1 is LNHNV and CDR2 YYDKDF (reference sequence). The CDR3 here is CATSRDRVTVDTQYF. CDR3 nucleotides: TGTGCCACCAGCAGAGATAGGGTGACAGTCGATACGCAGTATTTT.

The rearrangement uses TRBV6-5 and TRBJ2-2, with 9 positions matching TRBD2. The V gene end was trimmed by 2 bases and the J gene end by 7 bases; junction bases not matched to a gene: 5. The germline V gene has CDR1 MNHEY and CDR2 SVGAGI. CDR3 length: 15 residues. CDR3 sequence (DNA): TGTGCCAGCAGTTACGGGCTAGCGGGGAACGGGGAGCTGTTTTTT. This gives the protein CASSYGLAGNGELFF.

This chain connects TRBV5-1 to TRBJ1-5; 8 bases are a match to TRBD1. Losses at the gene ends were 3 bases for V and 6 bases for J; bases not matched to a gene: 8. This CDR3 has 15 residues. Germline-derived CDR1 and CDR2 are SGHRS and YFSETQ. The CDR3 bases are TGCGCCAGCAGCTCTGGACAGGGAGACGGTCAGCCCCAGCATTTT. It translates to CASSSGQGDGQPQHF.

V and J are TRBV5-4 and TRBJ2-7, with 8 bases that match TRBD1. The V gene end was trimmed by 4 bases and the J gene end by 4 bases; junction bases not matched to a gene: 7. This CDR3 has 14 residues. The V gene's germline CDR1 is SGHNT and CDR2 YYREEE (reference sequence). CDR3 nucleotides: TGTGCCAGCAGCGGGGACAGGTCAGGGTACGAGCAGTACTTC. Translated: CASSGDRSGYEQYF.

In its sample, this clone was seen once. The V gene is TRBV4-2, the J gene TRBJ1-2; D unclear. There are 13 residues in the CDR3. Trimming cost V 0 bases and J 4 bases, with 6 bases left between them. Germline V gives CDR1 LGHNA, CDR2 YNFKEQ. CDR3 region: CASSQDRLYGYTF. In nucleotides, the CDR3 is TGTGCCAGCAGCCAAGACAGACTCTATGGCTACACCTTC.

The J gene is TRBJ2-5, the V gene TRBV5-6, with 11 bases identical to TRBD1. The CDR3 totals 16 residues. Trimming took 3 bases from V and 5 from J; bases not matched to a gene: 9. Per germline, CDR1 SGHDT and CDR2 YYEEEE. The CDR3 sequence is CASSWDRGMGVETQYF. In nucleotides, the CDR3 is TGTGCCAGCAGCTGGGACAGGGGGATGGGGGTGGAGACCCAGTACTTC.

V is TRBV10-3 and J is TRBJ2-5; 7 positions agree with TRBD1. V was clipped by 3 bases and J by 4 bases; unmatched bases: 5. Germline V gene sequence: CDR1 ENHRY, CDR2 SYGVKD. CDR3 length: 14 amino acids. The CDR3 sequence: CAISEARDRETQYF. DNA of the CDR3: TGTGCCATCAGTGAAGCCCGGGACAGAGAGACCCAGTACTTC.

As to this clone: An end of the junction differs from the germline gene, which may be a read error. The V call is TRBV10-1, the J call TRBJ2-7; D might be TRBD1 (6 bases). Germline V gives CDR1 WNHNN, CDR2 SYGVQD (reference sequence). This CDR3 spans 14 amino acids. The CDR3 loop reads CASSVGEVRDKMHF. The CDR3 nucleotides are TGCGCCAGCAGTGTGGGAGAGGTCCGGGACAAAATGCACTTC.